Below, one T cell receptor (beta chain) is given with its context. What it recognizes is unknown. TCRdb reanalysed the 5' RACE reads using MiXCR and keeps one entry per CDR3 protein. The table includes about 600,000 distinct CDR3 sequences, roughly 22% detected once. The data originate from a study of T-cell memory formation after mild COVID-19. Points from the study as a whole: Later expanders leaned CD4+, whereas clones that contracted between day 15 and 85 were balanced CD4/CD8. Clones from the second wave (peaking day 37) had unconfirmed SARS-CoV-2 specificity.

With 4 bases clipped from V and 0 bases from J, the junction kept 11 bases outside the gene matches. Germline V gives CDR1 MNHEY, CDR2 SVGEGT. This CDR3 spans 20 amino acids. V usage is TRBV6-2 or TRBV6-3 and J usage is TRBJ2-1; 14 bases agree with TRBD2. Sequencing input: PBMCs or a T cell subset sorted from them (not recorded which). The sequence was collected from an adult woman who had mild COVID-19 (a few samples of this study predate the infection). Cell type and time point are not known. CDR3 sequence (DNA): TGTGCCAGCAGTTGGACGCCCGGGACTAGCGGGAGTAGCTCCTACAATGAGCAGTTCTTC. Translating it yields CASSWTPGTSGSSSYNEQFF.